This TCR beta chain emerged from a study of blood T cell repertoires in COVID-19 (dated by TCRdb to about 2020). Context from the whole study: Samples from collaborators originated in the United States, Italy and Spain and spanned both the acute and convalescent phases of COVID-19. The material from the prospective study consisted of cDNA or gDNA derived from T cells, B-cell-depleted T cells, or PBMCs. Subjects who had been exposed to COVID-19, were actively infected with it, or had recovered from it provided the deeply sampled blood TCRbeta repertoires that made up the dataset. A freely available public database, intended as a resource for researchers studying the immune response to SARS-CoV-2, is where the repertoires were released. The samples were drawn from two sources: the first 160 participants of the ongoing ImmuneRACE study, and 1,000 to 1,500 subjects contributed by 6 global collaborators. The sample metadata nearly always contained a de-identified subject ID, COVID-19 status, age in years and sex. Where available, HLA class I and class II types were obtained from metadata supplied by the sample provider rather than from assay-based typing. What the work shows at the level of the full study, not this receptor alone: How much clinical and demographic metadata was included differed by source and by participant, and the metadata was provided uncurated.

Whole blood was collected in K2EDTA tubes by collaborating institutions according to the institutions' own protocols. Collaborator samples were shipped for TCRbeta analysis as frozen whole blood, isolated PBMCs, or DNA extracted from either sample type. A note on this clone: The specificity of this receptor is unknown. Base qualities are not at hand, and no much larger clone is one base apart.

The germline V gene sets CDR1 to MDHEN and CDR2 to SYDVKM. V and J are truncated by 2 bases and 3 bases respectively, leaving an intervening sequence of 8 bases. The CDR3 has 14 amino acids, counting the end cysteine and phenylalanine. Just CDR3 DNA is preserved here, 42 bases in frame from base 1. TCRbeta CDR3 regions were amplified from genomic DNA using the immunoSEQ Assay, a bias-controlled multiplex PCR. For the original study's pipeline: Within the assay, amplification of reference gene primers was used to estimate how many nucleated cells each sample contained. To quantify the absolute abundance of each unique TCRbeta CDR3 rearrangement, sequence reads were collapsed and filtered. For each sample, productive Simpson clonality was calculated as the square root of Simpson's diversity index across productive rearrangements. Held by TCRdb, this immuneACCESS table contains in-frame sequences only and omits some clones. Under half of the omission traces to an unresolved V gene where checked; the cause of the rest is unknown. For V, J and clone size, that table is used; D and trimming come from the DNA. The sample has 200,000 or so clones on record, approximately 86% of them singletons. The top ten constitute 2.1% of the sample.

The chain is encoded by TRBV28 joined to TRBJ1-5; no D segment can be confidently identified. The sample taken for sequencing was peripheral blood. The TCR comes from an older man with active or convalescent COVID-19. The encoded CDR3 is CASSLVANNQPQHF. The sequenced DNA: TGTGCCAGCAGTTTAGTAGCAAACAATCAGCCCCAGCATTTT.